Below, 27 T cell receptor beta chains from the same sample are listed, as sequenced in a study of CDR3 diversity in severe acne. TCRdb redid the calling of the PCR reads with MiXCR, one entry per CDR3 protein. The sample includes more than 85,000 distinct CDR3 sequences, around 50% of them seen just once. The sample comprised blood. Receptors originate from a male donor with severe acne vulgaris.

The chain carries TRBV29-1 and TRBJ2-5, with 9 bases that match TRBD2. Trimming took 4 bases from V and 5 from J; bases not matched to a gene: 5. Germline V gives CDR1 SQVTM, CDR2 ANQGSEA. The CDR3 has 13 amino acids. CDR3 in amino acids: CSVGSSGKETQYF. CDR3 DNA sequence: TGCAGCGTTGGATCTAGCGGGAAGGAGACCCAGTACTTC.

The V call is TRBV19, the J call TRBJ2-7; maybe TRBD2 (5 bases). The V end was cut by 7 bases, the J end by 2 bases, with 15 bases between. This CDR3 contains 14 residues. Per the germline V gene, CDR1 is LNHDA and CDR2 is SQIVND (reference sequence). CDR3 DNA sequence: TGTGCCAGTACCACCCGAGAGGGCACCTACGAGCAGTACTTC. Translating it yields CASTTREGTYEQYF.

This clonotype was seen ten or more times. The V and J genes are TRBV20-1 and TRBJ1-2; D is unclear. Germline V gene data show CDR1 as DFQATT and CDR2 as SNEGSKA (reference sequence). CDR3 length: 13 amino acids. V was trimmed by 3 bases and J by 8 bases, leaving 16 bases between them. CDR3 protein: CSASTPGVRGYTF. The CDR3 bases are TGCAGTGCTAGCACTCCGGGTGTGCGCGGCTACACCTTC.

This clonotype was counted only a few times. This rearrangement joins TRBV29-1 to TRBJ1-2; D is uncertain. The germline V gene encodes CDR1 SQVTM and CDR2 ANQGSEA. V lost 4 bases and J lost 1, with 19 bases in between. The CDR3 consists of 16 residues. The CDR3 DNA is TGCAGCGTTGTCGTACCAGGACCACCTCATAACTATGGCTACACCTTC. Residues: CSVVVPGPPHNYGYTF.

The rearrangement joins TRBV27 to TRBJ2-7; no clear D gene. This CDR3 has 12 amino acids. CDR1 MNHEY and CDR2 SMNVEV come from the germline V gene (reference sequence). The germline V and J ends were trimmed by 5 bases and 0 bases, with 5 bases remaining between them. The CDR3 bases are TGTGCCAGCAGTCACGGCTCCTACGAGCAGTACTTC. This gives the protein CASSHGSYEQYF.

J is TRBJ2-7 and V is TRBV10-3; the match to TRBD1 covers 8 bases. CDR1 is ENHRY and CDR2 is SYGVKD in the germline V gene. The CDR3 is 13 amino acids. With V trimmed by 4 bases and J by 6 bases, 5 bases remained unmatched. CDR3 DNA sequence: TGTGCCATCAGTGCCCAGGGGGCGGGCGAGCAGTACTTC. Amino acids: CAISAQGAGEQYF.

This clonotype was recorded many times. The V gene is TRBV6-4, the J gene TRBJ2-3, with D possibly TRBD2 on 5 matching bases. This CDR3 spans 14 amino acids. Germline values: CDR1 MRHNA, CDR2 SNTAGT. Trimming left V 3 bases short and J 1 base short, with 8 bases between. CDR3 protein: CASSESSGTDTQYF. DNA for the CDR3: TGTGCCAGCAGTGAAAGTAGCGGCACAGATACGCAGTATTTT.

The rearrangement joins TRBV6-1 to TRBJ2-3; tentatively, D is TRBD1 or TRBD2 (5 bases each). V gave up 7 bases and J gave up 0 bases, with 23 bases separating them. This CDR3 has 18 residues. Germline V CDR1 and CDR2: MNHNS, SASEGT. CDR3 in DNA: TGTGCCAGCACCAAAAGGGACGGAGGATCCGCTAGCACAGATACGCAGTATTTT. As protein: CASTKRDGGSASTDTQYF.

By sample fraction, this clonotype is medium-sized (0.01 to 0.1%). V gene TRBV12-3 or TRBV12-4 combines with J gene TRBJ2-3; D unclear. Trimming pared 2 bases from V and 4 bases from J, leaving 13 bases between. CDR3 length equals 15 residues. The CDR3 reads CASSLSNQASDTQYF. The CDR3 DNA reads TGTGCCAGCAGTTTATCTAACCAAGCCTCAGATACGCAGTATTTT.

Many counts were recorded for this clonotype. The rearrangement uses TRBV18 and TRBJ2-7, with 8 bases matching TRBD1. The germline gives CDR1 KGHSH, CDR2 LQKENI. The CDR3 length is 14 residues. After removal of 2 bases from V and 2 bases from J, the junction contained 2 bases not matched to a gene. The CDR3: CASSPTQGAYEQYF. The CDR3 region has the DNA TGTGCCAGCTCACCAACACAGGGGGCCTACGAGCAGTACTTC.

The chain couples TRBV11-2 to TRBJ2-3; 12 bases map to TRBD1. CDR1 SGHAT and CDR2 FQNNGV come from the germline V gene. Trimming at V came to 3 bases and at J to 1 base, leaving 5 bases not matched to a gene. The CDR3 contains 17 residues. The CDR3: CASSFSGTGGRTDTQYF. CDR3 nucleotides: TGTGCCAGCAGCTTTTCCGGGACAGGGGGCCGCACAGATACGCAGTATTTT.

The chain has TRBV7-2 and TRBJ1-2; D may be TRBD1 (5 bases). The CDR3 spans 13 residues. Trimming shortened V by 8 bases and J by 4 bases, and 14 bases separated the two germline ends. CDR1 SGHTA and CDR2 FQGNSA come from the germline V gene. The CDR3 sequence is CASRTGGVYGYTF. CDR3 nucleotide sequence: TGTGCCAGCCGTACCGGGGGGGTCTATGGCTACACCTTC.

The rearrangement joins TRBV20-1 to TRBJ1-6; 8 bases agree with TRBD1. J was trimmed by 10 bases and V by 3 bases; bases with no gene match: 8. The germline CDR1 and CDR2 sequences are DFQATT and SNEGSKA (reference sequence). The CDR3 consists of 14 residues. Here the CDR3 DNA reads TGCAGTGCTAGCGGGCAGGGGGCCGGATCACCCCTCCACTTT. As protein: CSASGQGAGSPLHF.

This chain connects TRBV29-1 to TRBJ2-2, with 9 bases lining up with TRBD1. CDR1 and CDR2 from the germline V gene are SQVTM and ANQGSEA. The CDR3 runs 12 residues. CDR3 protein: CSRATGGGELFF. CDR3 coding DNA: TGCAGTAGGGCGACAGGGGGCGGGGAGCTGTTTTTT.

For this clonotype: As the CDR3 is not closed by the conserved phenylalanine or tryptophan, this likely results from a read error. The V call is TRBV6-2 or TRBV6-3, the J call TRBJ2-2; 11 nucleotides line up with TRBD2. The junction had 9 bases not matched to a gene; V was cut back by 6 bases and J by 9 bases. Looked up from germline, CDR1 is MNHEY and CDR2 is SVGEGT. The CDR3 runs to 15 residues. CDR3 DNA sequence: TGTGCCAGCAGCCCCATAGCGGGAGGGCCTAGGGAGCTGTTTCTT. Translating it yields CASSPIAGGPRELFL.

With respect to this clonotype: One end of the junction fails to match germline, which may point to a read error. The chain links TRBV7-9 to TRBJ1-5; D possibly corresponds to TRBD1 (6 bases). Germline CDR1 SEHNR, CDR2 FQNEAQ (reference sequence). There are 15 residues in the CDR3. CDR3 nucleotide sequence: TGTGCCAGCAGCCAAGATCAGGGGTTAGGTCAGTCCCAGCATTTT. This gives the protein CASSQDQGLGQSQHF.

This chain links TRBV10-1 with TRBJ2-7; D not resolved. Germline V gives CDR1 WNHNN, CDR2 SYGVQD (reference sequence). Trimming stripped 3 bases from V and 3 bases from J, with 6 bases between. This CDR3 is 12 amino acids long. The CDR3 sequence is CASSDTIYEQYF. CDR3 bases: TGCGCCAGCAGTGACACAATCTACGAGCAGTACTTC.

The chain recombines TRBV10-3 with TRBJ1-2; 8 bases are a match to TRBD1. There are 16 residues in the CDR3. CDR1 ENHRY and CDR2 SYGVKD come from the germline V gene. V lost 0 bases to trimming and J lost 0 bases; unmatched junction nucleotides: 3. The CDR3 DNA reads TGTGCCATCAGTGAGTCGACAGGGGTAACTAACTATGGCTACACCTTC. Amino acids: CAISESTGVTNYGYTF.

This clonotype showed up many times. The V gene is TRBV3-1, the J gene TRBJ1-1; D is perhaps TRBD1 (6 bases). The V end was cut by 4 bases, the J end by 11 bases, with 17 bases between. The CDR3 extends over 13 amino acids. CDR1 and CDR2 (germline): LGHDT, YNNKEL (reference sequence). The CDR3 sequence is CASSRRSEGQAFF. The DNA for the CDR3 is TGTGCCAGCAGCCGAAGATCGGAAGGACAGGCTTTCTTT.

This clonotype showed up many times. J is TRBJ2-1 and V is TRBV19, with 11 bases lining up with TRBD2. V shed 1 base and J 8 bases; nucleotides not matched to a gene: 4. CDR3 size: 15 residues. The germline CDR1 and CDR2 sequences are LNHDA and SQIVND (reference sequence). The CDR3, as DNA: TGTGCCAGTAGTATAGCTAGCGGGAGGTTATATGAGCAGTTCTTC. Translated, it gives CASSIASGRLYEQFF. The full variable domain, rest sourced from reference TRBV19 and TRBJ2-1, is DGGITQSPKYLFRKEGQNVTLSCEQNLNHDAMYWYRQDPGQGLRLIYYSQIVNDFQKGDIAEGYSVSREKKESFPLTVTSAQKNPTAFYLCASSIASGRLYEQFFGPGTRLTVL.

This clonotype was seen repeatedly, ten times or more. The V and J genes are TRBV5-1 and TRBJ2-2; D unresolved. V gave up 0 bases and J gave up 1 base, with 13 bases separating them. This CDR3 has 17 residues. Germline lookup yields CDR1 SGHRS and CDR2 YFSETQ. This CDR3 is CASSLERMEWNTGELFF. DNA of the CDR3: TGCGCCAGCAGCTTGGAAAGGATGGAGTGGAACACCGGGGAGCTGTTTTTT.

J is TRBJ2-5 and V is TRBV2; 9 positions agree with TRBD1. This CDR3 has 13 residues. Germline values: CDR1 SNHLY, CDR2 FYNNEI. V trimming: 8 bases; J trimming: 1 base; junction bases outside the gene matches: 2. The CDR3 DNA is TGTGCCAGCCAGGACAGGGGCCAAGAGACCCAGTACTTC. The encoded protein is CASQDRGQETQYF.

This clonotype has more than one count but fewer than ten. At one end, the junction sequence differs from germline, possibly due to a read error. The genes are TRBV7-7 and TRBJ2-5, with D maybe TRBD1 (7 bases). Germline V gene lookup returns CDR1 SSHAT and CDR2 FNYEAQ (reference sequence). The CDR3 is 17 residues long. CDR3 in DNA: TGTGCTAGCAGCCCCTCCTTCGACAGGGAGGACCAAGAGACCCAGTACTTC. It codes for CASSPSFDREDQETQYF.

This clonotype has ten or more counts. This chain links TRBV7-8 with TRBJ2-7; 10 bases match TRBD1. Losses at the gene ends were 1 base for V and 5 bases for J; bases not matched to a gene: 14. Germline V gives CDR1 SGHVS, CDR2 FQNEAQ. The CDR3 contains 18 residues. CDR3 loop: CASSLVTPGQGFEHEQYF. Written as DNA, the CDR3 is TGTGCCAGCAGCTTAGTCACGCCGGGACAGGGGTTCGAACACGAGCAGTACTTC.

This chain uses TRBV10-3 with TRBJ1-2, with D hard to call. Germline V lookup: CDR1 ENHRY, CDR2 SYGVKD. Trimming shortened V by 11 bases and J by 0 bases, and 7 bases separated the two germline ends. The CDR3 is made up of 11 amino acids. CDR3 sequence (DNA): TGTGCCCTTGGTTCTAACTATGGCTACACCTTC. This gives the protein CALGSNYGYTF.

CDR3 DNA sequence: TGTGCCAGCAGCTTAGGCGGCGGTTCTTCGGAGCAGTACTTC. Translating it yields CASSLGGGSSEQYF. The chain couples TRBV7-9 to TRBJ2-7, with D unclear. V was trimmed by 1 base and J by 7 bases, leaving 14 bases between them. This CDR3 has 14 residues. In germline, CDR1 is SEHNR, CDR2 FQNEAQ (reference sequence).

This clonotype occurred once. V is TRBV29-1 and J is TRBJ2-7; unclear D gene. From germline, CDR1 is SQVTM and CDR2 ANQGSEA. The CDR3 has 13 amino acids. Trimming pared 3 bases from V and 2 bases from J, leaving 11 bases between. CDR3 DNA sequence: TGCAGCGTTGAGGGCGCACCCACCTACGAGCAGTACTTC. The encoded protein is CSVEGAPTYEQYF.